Following are 27 T cell receptor beta chains from one sample sequenced in a study of blood T cell repertoires in COVID-19. Here immunoSEQ multiplex PCR was the method, and the copy in TCRdb shows in-frame clones only, minus some. Among about 210,000 clones listed, 81% were seen once. Sequences were obtained from PBMCs or T cells enriched from blood (not recorded which). The receptors shown here come from a woman aged 50 to 65 with acute COVID-19.

The rearrangement uses TRBV6-2 or TRBV6-3 and TRBJ2-1; tentative D call: TRBD1 (6 bases). This CDR3 comprises 15 residues. The germline gives CDR1 MNHEY, CDR2 SVGEGT. The V end was cut by 5 bases, the J end by 7 bases, with 18 bases between. The CDR3: CASSQTREGGNEQFF. In nucleotides, the CDR3 is TGTGCCAGCAGTCAAACAAGGGAAGGGGGTAATGAGCAGTTCTTC.

This chain links TRBV2 with TRBJ2-2; tentative D call: TRBD1 (6 bases). Germline V gives CDR1 SNHLY, CDR2 FYNNEI. This CDR3 spans 15 amino acids. V lost 2 bases and J 2 bases, leaving 9 bases between the germline ends. For the CDR3, the DNA is TGTGCCAGCAGTGAATGGGGGCTTAACACCGGGGAGCTGTTTTTT. It specifies CASSEWGLNTGELFF.

The chain joins TRBV7-9 to TRBJ1-3, with 8 bases identical to TRBD1. Germline-derived CDR1 and CDR2 are SEHNR and FQNEAQ (reference sequence). The CDR3 extends over 15 amino acids. After removal of 1 base from V and 4 bases from J, the junction contained 3 bases not matched to a gene. This chain's CDR3 is CASSLGTGYGNTIYF. CDR3 nucleotide sequence: TGTGCCAGCAGCTTAGGGACAGGGTACGGAAACACCATATATTTT.

The chain couples TRBV4-1 to TRBJ1-2, with a weak D call TRBD1 (5 bases). CDR3 length: 16 residues. The germline V gene encodes CDR1 MGHRA and CDR2 YSYEKL. V dropped 0 bases and J dropped 2 bases, with 13 bases sitting between them. The chain's CDR3 is CASSQEGAYANYGYTF. CDR3 nucleotides: TGCGCCAGCAGCCAAGAAGGGGCCTACGCCAACTATGGCTACACCTTC.

J is TRBJ1-4 and V is TRBV2; D remains unclear. Germline CDR1 and CDR2: SNHLY and FYNNEI. Trimming removed 4 bases from V and 5 bases from J, with 14 bases in between. The CDR3 has 15 amino acids. The DNA of the CDR3 is TGTGCCAGCAGTGCCCGGTACGCCCGGAATGAAAAACTGTTTTTT. Translated, it gives CASSARYARNEKLFF.

The chain combines TRBV4-3 with TRBJ1-2; D is unresolved. V was trimmed by 0 bases and J by 4 bases, leaving 9 bases between them. Germline V CDR1 and CDR2: LGHNA, YSLEER. The CDR3 covers 14 residues. DNA of the CDR3: TGCGCCAGCAGCCAAGAAAGATCCGGCTATGGCTACACCTTC. Amino acid sequence: CASSQERSGYGYTF.

This chain connects TRBV7-9 to TRBJ1-2, with D maybe TRBD1 (6 bases). Between the trimmed V and J ends, which lost 7 bases and 2 bases, there was a span of 14 bases. Germline V gene data show CDR1 as SEHNR and CDR2 as FQNEAQ (reference sequence). The CDR3 is 14 amino acids. In DNA form, the CDR3 reads TGTGCCAGCACGCAGGGGTGGTCGAACTATGGCTACACCTTC. Protein product: CASTQGWSNYGYTF.

The chain joins TRBV9 to TRBJ2-1; 7 bases are shared with TRBD2. V was pared by 3 bases and J by 2 bases, with 5 bases of the junction left unmatched. CDR1 SGDLS and CDR2 YYNGEE come from the germline V gene. The CDR3 consists of 15 residues. This chain's CDR3 is CASSARGTTYNEQFF. CDR3 in DNA: TGTGCCAGCAGCGCGCGGGGGACTACCTACAATGAGCAGTTCTTC.

This clone was seen a single time. The chain couples TRBV6-5 to TRBJ1-5; TRBD1 might be the D (6 bases). Germline assignment: CDR1 MNHEY and CDR2 SVGAGI. Trimming took 6 bases from V and 6 from J, leaving 15 bases between them. The CDR3 sequence is 14 residues long. CDR3 sequence (DNA): TGTGCCAGCAGGTCAGGGGTGGCGAGTCAGCCCCAGCATTTT. It translates to CASRSGVASQPQHF.

The chain couples TRBV18 to TRBJ2-7, with a weak D call TRBD1 (6 bases). The CDR3 sequence is 15 residues long. Per the germline V gene, CDR1 is KGHSH and CDR2 is LQKENI. The V gene lost 0 bases and the J gene lost 0 bases, with 9 bases spanning the gap. The CDR3 coding sequence is TGTGCCAGCTCACCACCCAGGGGAAGCTCCTACGAGCAGTACTTC. This sequence encodes CASSPPRGSSYEQYF.

This clone was recorded once. The chain has TRBV6-5 and TRBJ1-5, with D perhaps TRBD1 (6 bases). Germline V gene sequence: CDR1 MNHEY, CDR2 SVGAGI. V was clipped by 4 bases and J by 0 bases, with 13 bases between them. The length of the CDR3 is 16 residues. Written as DNA, the CDR3 is TGTGCCAGCAGTTCACAGGGCTCCCTTAGCAATCAGCCCCAGCATTTT. It codes for CASSSQGSLSNQPQHF.

This chain uses TRBV29-1 with TRBJ2-7; 10 bases map to TRBD1. Germline assignment: CDR1 SQVTM and CDR2 ANQGSEA. The ends lost 4 bases at V and 2 bases at J; junction bases unmatched: 8. The CDR3 contains 15 residues. The DNA of the CDR3 is TGCAGCGTTGTCCCCGGACAGGGGGTAACCTACGAGCAGTACTTC. Protein product: CSVVPGQGVTYEQYF.

The chain employs TRBV11-3 and TRBJ1-1, with TRBD1 matching over 7 bases. The V gene end was trimmed by 9 bases and the J gene end by 5 bases; junction bases not matched to a gene: 6. The CDR3 runs 12 residues. Germline values: CDR1 SGHNT, CDR2 YENEEA. This chain's CDR3 is CARLNRGTEAFF. CDR3 sequence (DNA): TGTGCCAGACTTAACAGGGGAACTGAAGCTTTCTTT.

In its sample, this clone was seen once. J is TRBJ1-1 and V is TRBV29-1; D gene ambiguous. The CDR3 has 13 residues. In germline, CDR1 is SQVTM, CDR2 ANQGSEA. V lost 4 bases, J lost 4 bases, and 13 bases lay in between. The CDR3 region has the DNA TGCAGCGTTGCTGTGAGTATCGGCACTGAAGCTTTCTTT. Translation gives CSVAVSIGTEAFF.

V gene TRBV5-6 combines with J gene TRBJ2-7; D might be TRBD2 (7 bases). V was pared by 3 bases and J by 4 bases, with 17 bases between. CDR1 and CDR2 from the germline V gene are SGHDT and YYEEEE. This CDR3 is 15 amino acids long. As DNA, the CDR3 is TGTGCCAGCAGCTCGGTCGGGGGGCGGGGTTACGAGCAGTACTTC. It is translated as CASSSVGGRGYEQYF.

The chain has TRBV28 and TRBJ2-7; 7 nucleotides agree with TRBD1. The CDR3 extends over 14 amino acids. Trimming at V came to 3 bases and at J to 6 bases, leaving 8 bases not matched to a gene. CDR1 MDHEN and CDR2 SYDVKM come from the germline V gene. The CDR3 spells CASSLAGTASEQYF. The CDR3 DNA sequence: TGTGCCAGCAGTTTGGCAGGGACAGCCAGCGAGCAGTACTTC.

The chain employs TRBV6-5 and TRBJ1-5; D gene ambiguous. This CDR3 has 15 amino acids. The V gene's germline CDR1 is MNHEY and CDR2 SVGAGI. Between the trimmed V and J ends, which lost 7 bases and 1 base, there was a span of 14 bases. CDR3 amino acids: CASTLAGVSNQPQHF. As DNA, the CDR3 is TGTGCCAGCACCCTAGCTGGGGTAAGCAATCAGCCCCAGCATTTT.

The V gene is TRBV28, the J gene TRBJ2-3; 8 positions agree with TRBD2. V was clipped by 4 bases and J by 4 bases; unmatched bases: 10. CDR1 and CDR2 (germline): MDHEN, SYDVKM. This CDR3 is 16 amino acids long. CDR3 nucleotides: TGTGCCAGCAGTTCGACTAGCGCGCCGACCGCAGATACGCAGTATTTT. This sequence encodes CASSSTSAPTADTQYF.

This clone was seen just once. The rearrangement links TRBV7-2 to TRBJ2-3; the D gene is possibly TRBD2 (6 bases). The V gene's germline CDR1 is SGHTA and CDR2 FQGNSA. This CDR3 is 17 amino acids long. V lost 0 bases, J lost 3 bases, and 16 bases lay in between. The CDR3 reads CASSLAVLASPTDTQYF. The DNA of the CDR3 is TGTGCCAGCAGCTTAGCGGTCCTAGCGAGTCCGACAGATACGCAGTATTTT. Together with reference TRBV7-2 and TRBJ2-3, the CDR3 gives the full variable domain: GAGVSQSPSNKVTEKGKDVELRCDPISGHTALYWYRQSLGQGLEFLIYFQGNSAPDKSGLPSDRFSAERTGGSVSTLTIQRTQQEDSAVYLCASSLAVLASPTDTQYFGPGTRLTVL.

This clone was counted between two and nine times. The V and J genes are TRBV27 and TRBJ1-6; D call uncertain. V was shortened by 5 bases and J by 9 bases, with 11 bases between the two germline ends. The CDR3 runs 13 residues. Germline V lookup: CDR1 MNHEY, CDR2 SMNVEV (reference sequence). The CDR3 loop is CASSPTPGSPLHF. The CDR3 nucleotides are TGTGCCAGCAGTCCTACCCCGGGTTCACCCCTCCACTTT.

This chain uses TRBV5-4 with TRBJ1-1; 9 bases are a match to TRBD1. The CDR3 spans 12 residues. With 3 bases clipped from V and 10 bases from J, the junction kept 4 bases outside the gene matches. Germline V gives CDR1 SGHNT, CDR2 YYREEE (reference sequence). The CDR3, as DNA: TGTGCCAGCAGCTCCACAGGGGGCACAGCTTTCTTT. Its protein product is CASSSTGGTAFF.

CDR3 in DNA: TGTGCCAGCAGTCTCCCCGGACTAGCGCTAGTGCATCAGTTCTTC. Its protein product is CASSLPGLALVHQFF. The V call is TRBV6-2 or TRBV6-3, the J call TRBJ2-1, with 9 bases aligning to TRBD2. The germline gives CDR1 MNHEY, CDR2 SVGEGT. This CDR3 is 15 amino acids long. Trimming at V came to 5 bases and at J to 13 bases, leaving 15 bases not matched to a gene.

The rearrangement uses TRBV10-3 and TRBJ2-2; TRBD2 agrees at 9 bases. Per germline, CDR1 ENHRY and CDR2 SYGVKD. The CDR3 is made up of 16 amino acids. V shed 4 bases, J shed 1 base, and the junction held 4 bases outside the gene matches. CDR3 DNA: TGTGCCATCAGTGGGATTAGCGGGGGGAACACCGGGGAGCTGTTTTTT. It encodes CAISGISGGNTGELFF.

The V call is TRBV10-2, the J call TRBJ2-1; 10 nucleotides align to TRBD2. The germline V gene has CDR1 WSHSY and CDR2 SAAADI. The V gene end was trimmed by 9 bases and the J gene end by 3 bases; junction bases not matched to a gene: 8. The CDR3 is made up of 15 amino acids. The CDR3 DNA is TGCGCCAGTAAACTTAGCGGGGGGCGCTACAATGAGCAGTTCTTC. Translating gives CASKLSGGRYNEQFF.

The chain has TRBV28 and TRBJ2-6, with D perhaps matching TRBD1 (6 bases). V was trimmed by 5 bases and J by 0 bases, leaving 11 bases between them. The CDR3 runs to 16 residues. In germline, CDR1 is MDHEN, CDR2 SYDVKM. CDR3: CASSLYRVSGANVLTF. DNA for the CDR3: TGTGCCAGCAGTCTATACAGGGTCTCTGGGGCCAACGTCCTGACTTTC.

This chain links TRBV6-5 with TRBJ2-1, with 13 bases matching TRBD2. V gave up 6 bases and J gave up 7 bases; unmatched junction bases: 6. Germline values: CDR1 MNHEY, CDR2 SVGAGI. This CDR3 has 15 amino acids. The CDR3: CASRAGTSGVNEQFF. The DNA of the CDR3 is TGTGCCAGCAGAGCCGGGACTAGCGGGGTTAATGAGCAGTTCTTC.

The CDR3 spells CASSLSRGTYEQYF. The CDR3 DNA reads as TGTGCCAGCAGCTTATCCCGGGGTACCTACGAGCAGTACTTC. J is TRBJ2-7 and V is TRBV11-3; possible D gene TRBD2, 5 bases. Germline loops: CDR1 SGHNT, CDR2 YENEEA. V lost 2 bases, J lost 2 bases, and 10 bases lay in between. This CDR3 has 14 amino acids.